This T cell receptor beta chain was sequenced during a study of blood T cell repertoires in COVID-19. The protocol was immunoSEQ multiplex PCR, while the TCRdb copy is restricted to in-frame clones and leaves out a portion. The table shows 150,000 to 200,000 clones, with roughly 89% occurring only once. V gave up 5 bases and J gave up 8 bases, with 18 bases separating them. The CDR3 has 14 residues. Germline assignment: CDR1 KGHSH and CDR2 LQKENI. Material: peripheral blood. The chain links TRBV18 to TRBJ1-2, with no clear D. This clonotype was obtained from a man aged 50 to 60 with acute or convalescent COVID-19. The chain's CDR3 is CASSTTSRIWGYTF. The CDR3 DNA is TGTGCCAGCTCAACGACAAGCCGCATATGGGGCTACACCTTC.